This T cell receptor beta chain originates from a study of T cell changes during pregnancy in multiple sclerosis. The CDR3 is made up of 14 amino acids. Germline V CDR1 and CDR2: SQVTM, ANQGSEA. V was pared by 1 base and J by 2 bases, with 9 bases between. Libraries were prepared by immunoSEQ multiplex PCR; TCRdb keeps only in-frame clonotypes and omits some of them. The repertoire holds 90,000 to 120,000 clones, almost 95% seen once, with roughly 1% in the top ten. The material was peripheral blood, obtained before pregnancy. The chain is built from TRBV29-1 and TRBJ1-3; D unresolved. The clonotype comes from a female donor with multiple sclerosis, enrolled in a pregnancy study. CDR3 DNA: TGCAGCGTTGAAGGCGAAGTCCCTGGAAACACCATATATTTT. As protein: CSVEGEVPGNTIYF.